This TCR beta chain is from a study of OX40 agonist ivuxolimab in advanced cancers. In the study overall: Those enrolled were roughly 85% male, with a mean age of roughly 60 years and ages from roughly 20 to 90. Two patients with cutaneous melanoma and one with hepatocellular carcinoma, three in total, showed partial responses. Study findings and constraints: More expanded clones were seen, on average, in CD8+ T cells than in CD4+.

Remarks on this clone: What it binds is not known.

Some clones are missing from TCRdb's copy, which holds only in-frame ones; the method was immunoSEQ multiplex PCR. The sample lists roughly 120,000 clones; 85% to 95% were seen once. The germline V gene has CDR1 LNHNV and CDR2 YYDKDF (reference sequence). Trimming pared 4 bases from V and 4 bases from J, leaving 16 bases between. The CDR3 consists of 16 residues. Specimen: CD4+ or CD8+ T cells sorted from blood, collected in a trial of the OX40 agonist ivuxolimab. The rearrangement joins TRBV15 to TRBJ2-2; D is possibly TRBD1 or TRBD2 (5 bases each). The receptor was derived from an adult with an advanced solid tumor such as melanoma, head and neck, liver or kidney cancer. The CDR3 is CATSIPRGQGTGELFF. CDR3 sequence (DNA): TGTGCCACCAGCATTCCTCGAGGGCAGGGCACCGGGGAGCTGTTTTTT. Drawing the rest from reference TRBV15 and TRBJ2-2, the complete variable domain is DAMVIQNPRYQVTQFGKPVTLSCSQTLNHNVMYWYQQKSSQAPKLLFHYYDKDFNNEADTPDNFQSRRPNTSFCFLDIRSPGLGDTAMYLCATSIPRGQGTGELFFGEGSRLTVL.